The 5 T cell receptor beta chains presented below share a single source sample, sequenced in a study of naive and memory T cell subsets. Study-level points and caveats: A few larger clonotypes appeared in naive repertoires, especially CD8, possibly memory cells re-expressing CD45RA.

Two oligonucleotides, mixed equimolar, formed the beta constant-region primer covering TRBC1 and TRBC2. The ligated cDNA underwent four PCR rounds using SP2 and nested alpha and beta constant-region primers. A single record per CDR3 protein comes from TCRdb applying MiXCR to the UMI-ligation and nested PCR reads. The top ten clones hold approximately 0.14% of a sample with roughly 100,000 distinct CDR3 sequences, over 9% of them seen once. These receptors are not linked to any known antigen. What was sequenced was naive CD4+ T cells from blood. Receptors were obtained from a human donor in good health.

This clonotype occurred a few times. The genes are TRBV20-1 and TRBJ2-3; possibly TRBD1 for D (6 bases). CDR3 size: 14 residues. The germline V gene encodes CDR1 DFQATT and CDR2 SNEGSKA (reference sequence). Trimming cost V 4 bases and J 0 bases, with 11 bases left between them. The CDR3 DNA reads TGCAGTGCTAAACAGGGTTCTAGCACAGATACGCAGTATTTT. This codes for CSAKQGSSTDTQYF.

This clonotype has ten or more counts. This chain uses TRBV29-1 with TRBJ2-5, with TRBD1 identical over 9 bases. Trimming removed 7 bases from V and 2 bases from J; junction bases left unmatched: 5. CDR1 and CDR2 (germline): SQVTM, ANQGSEA. The CDR3 covers 13 residues. The DNA of the CDR3 is TGCAGCGCGGGACAGGGAGTACAAGAGACCCAGTACTTC. Amino acids: CSAGQGVQETQYF.

The sample holds many counts of this clonotype. The CDR3 region has the DNA TGTGCCAGCAGTCGACAGCCCGGCTCTGGGGCCAACGTCCTGACTTTC. Its translation: CASSRQPGSGANVLTF. The chain employs TRBV6-6 and TRBJ2-6, with D perhaps matching TRBD1 (5 bases). Germline values: CDR1 MNHNY, CDR2 SVGAGI (reference sequence). V lost 5 bases, J lost 0 bases, and 11 bases lay in between. CDR3 length: 16 amino acids.

This clonotype was detected only a few times. This chain links TRBV16 with TRBJ2-1, with 12 bases identical to TRBD2. Germline-derived CDR1 and CDR2 are KGHSY and FQNENV. The CDR3 is 19 residues long. J gave up 4 bases and V 4 bases, and 14 bases lay outside the gene matches. The CDR3 sequence: CASSPHPLRTSGGYNEQFF. The CDR3 coding sequence is TGTGCCAGCAGCCCGCACCCTCTACGAACTAGCGGGGGGTACAATGAGCAGTTCTTC.

This clonotype was picked up many times. The chain links TRBV27 to TRBJ1-1, with TRBD1 identical over 9 bases. Germline V gene sequence: CDR1 MNHEY, CDR2 SMNVEV (reference sequence). Trimming removed 4 bases from V and 3 bases from J; junction bases left unmatched: 9. The CDR3 is made up of 16 amino acids. The CDR3 is CASSSPLGTGYTEAFF. Here the CDR3 DNA reads TGTGCCAGCAGTTCCCCACTCGGGACAGGGTACACTGAAGCTTTCTTT.